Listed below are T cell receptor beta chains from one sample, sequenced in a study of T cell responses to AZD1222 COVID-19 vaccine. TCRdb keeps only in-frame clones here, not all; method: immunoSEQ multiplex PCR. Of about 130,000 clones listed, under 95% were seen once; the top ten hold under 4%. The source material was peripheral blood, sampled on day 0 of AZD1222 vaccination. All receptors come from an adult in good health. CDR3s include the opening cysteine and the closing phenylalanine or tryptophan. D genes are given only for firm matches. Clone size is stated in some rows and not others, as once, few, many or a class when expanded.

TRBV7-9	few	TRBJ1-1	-	TGTGCCAGCAGCTTAGAAGGGGACACTGAAGCTTTCTTT	CASSLEGDTEAFF
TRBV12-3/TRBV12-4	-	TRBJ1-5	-	TGTGCCAGCAGATCGGGCTCCAATCAGCCCCAGCATTTT	CASRSGSNQPQHF
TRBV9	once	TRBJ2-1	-	TGTGCCAGCAGCGTAGGTAGCGGCGGAAAGGAGTTCTTC	CASSVGSGGKEFF
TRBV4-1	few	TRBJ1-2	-	TGCGCCAGCAGCCAAGATGAAATGACTGGTGGCTACACCTTC	CASSQDEMTGGYTF
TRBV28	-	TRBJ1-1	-	TGTGCCAGCTTATTAAGGAGGGGGGTGAGGATCACTGAAGCTTTCTTT	CASLLRRGVRITEAFF
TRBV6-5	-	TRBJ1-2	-	TGTGCCAGCAGCCCCTCCGGGGTCTATGGCTACACCTTC	CASSPSGVYGYTF
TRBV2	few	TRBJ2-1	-	TGTGCCAGCAGTGTTGAACGGGAGTCCAATGAGCAGTTCTTC	CASSVERESNEQFF
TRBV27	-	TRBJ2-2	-	TGTGCCAGCAGTTTTCGAGGGTACACCGGGGAGCTGTTTTTT	CASSFRGYTGELFF
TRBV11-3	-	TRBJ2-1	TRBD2	TGTGCCAGCAGCTCCCTTTCTAGCGGGAGTCGAAATGAGCAGTTCTTC	CASSSLSSGSRNEQFF
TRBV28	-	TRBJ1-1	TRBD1	TGTGCCAGCAGTGACAGGGCGACTGAAGCTTTCTTT	CASSDRATEAFF
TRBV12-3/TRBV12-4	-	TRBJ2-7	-	TGTGCCAGCAGCCGGTCCACGACCAACGAGCAGTACTTC	CASSRSTTNEQYF
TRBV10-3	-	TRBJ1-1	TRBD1	TGTGCCATCAGACGACGACAGGGAGGGGGCCCCACTGAAGCTTTCTTT	CAIRRRQGGGPTEAFF
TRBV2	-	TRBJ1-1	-	TGTGCCAGCAGTGAATACGGTGAAGCTTTCTTT	CASSEYGEAFF
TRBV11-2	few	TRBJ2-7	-	TGTGCCAGCAGCCCATTCCGGGCCAGCTACGAGCAGTACTTC	CASSPFRASYEQYF
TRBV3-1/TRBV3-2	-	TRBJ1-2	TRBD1	TGTGCCAGCAGCCAATCGGGACAGGGGTATGGCTACACCTTC	CASSQSGQGYGYTF
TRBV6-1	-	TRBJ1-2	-	TGTGCCAGCAGTGAAATGATTAACTATGGCTACACCTTC	CASSEMINYGYTF
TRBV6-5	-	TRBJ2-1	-	TGTGCCAGCCTGTTTGGGAATTTCAATGAGCAGTTCTTC	CASLFGNFNEQFF
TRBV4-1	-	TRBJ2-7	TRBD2	TGCGCCAGCAGCCTCGGCGGGGGGATGTCCTACGAGCAGTACTTC	CASSLGGGMSYEQYF
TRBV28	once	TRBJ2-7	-	TGTGCCAGCAGTTCCGTCCGTTTCTACGAGCAGTACTTC	CASSSVRFYEQYF
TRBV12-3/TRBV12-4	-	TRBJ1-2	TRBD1	TGTGCCAGCAGCCGGGGACAGTTATTCGGCTACACCTTC	CASSRGQLFGYTF
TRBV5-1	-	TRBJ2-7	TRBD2	TGCGCCAGCAGCTTGGCGGGAGGGCTAAACGAGCAGTACTTC	CASSLAGGLNEQYF
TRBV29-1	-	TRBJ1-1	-	TGCAGCGTTGTCCAGGGGCCCATGAACACTGAAGCTTTCTTT	CSVVQGPMNTEAFF